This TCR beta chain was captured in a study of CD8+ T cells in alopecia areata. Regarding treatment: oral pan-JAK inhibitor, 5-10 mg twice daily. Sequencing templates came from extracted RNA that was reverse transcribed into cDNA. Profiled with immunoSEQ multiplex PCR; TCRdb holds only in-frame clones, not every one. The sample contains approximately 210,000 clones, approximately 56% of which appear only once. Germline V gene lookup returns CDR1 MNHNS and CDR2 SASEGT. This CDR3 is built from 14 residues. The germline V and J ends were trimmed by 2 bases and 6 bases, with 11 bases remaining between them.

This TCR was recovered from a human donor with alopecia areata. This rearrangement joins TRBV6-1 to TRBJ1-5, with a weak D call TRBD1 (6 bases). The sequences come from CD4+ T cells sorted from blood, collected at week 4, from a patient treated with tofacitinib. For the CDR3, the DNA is TGTGCCAGCAGTGAATACAGGGTTGGTCAGCCCCAGCATTTT. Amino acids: CASSEYRVGQPQHF.